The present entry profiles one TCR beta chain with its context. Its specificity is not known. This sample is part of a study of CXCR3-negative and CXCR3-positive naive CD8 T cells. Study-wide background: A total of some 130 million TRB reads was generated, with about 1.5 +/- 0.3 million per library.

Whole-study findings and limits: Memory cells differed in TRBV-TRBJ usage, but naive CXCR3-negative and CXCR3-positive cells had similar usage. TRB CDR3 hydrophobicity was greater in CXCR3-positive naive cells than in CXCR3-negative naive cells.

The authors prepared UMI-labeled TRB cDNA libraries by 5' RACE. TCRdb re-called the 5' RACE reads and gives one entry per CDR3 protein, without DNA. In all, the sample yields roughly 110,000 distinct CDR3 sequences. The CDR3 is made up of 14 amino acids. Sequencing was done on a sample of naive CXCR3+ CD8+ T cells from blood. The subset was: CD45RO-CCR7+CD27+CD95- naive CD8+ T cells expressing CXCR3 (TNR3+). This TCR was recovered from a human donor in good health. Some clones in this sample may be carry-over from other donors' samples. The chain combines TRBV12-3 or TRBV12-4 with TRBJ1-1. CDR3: CASSQEAVNTEAFF.